The 28 T cell receptor beta chains below all came from one sample that was sequenced in a study of OX40 agonist ivuxolimab in advanced cancers. Profiled with immunoSEQ multiplex PCR; TCRdb holds only in-frame clones, not every one. The sample lists some 130,000 clones, about 93% occurring once. The sample was CD4+ or CD8+ T cells sorted from blood, taken in a trial of the OX40 agonist ivuxolimab. These receptors originate from an adult with an advanced solid tumor such as melanoma, head and neck, liver or kidney cancer.

The chain combines TRBV11-2 with TRBJ1-3; a possible D gene is TRBD1 (5 bases). The length of the CDR3 is 14 residues. Trimming took 10 bases from V and 3 from J, leaving 16 bases between them. Germline V gene sequence: CDR1 SGHAT, CDR2 FQNNGV. The CDR3 nucleotides are TGTGCCATTACGGGACGGGGGATTGGAAACACCATATATTTT. It is translated as CAITGRGIGNTIYF.

This clone was counted a single time. This chain connects TRBV4-1 to TRBJ2-5, with TRBD1 as a possible D gene (5 bases). CDR3 size: 17 residues. V was clipped by 0 bases and J by 0 bases, with 14 bases between them. Germline assignment: CDR1 MGHRA and CDR2 YSYEKL. The CDR3, as DNA: TGCGCCAGCAGCCAAGATAGGGTGGGCAGGGACCAAGAGACCCAGTACTTC. Protein product: CASSQDRVGRDQETQYF.

The rearrangement links TRBV6-6 to TRBJ2-3, with 8 bases lining up with TRBD2. V was clipped by 2 bases and J by 6 bases; unmatched bases: 7. Germline CDR1 is MNHNY and CDR2 is SVGAGI (reference sequence). There are 15 residues in the CDR3. The CDR3 loop is CASSYPAGVGDTQYF. The CDR3 coding sequence is TGTGCCAGCAGTTACCCAGCGGGGGTGGGGGATACGCAGTATTTT.

The rearrangement joins TRBV6-1 to TRBJ1-4, with a tentative D call TRBD1 (5 bases). CDR1 and CDR2 from the germline V gene are MNHNS and SASEGT. Trimming shortened V by 4 bases and J by 8 bases, and 14 bases separated the two germline ends. This CDR3 has 14 residues. CDR3 in DNA: TGTGCCAGCAGTGTCGGTCTAGGGACCGAAAAACTGTTTTTT. Translation: CASSVGLGTEKLFF.

This chain links TRBV5-1 with TRBJ2-7; 8 nucleotides line up with TRBD2. Trimming at V came to 5 bases and at J to 0 bases, leaving 4 bases not matched to a gene. Germline CDR1 and CDR2: SGHRS and YFSETQ. The CDR3 runs 14 residues. The CDR3 bases are TGCGCCAGCAGGCCCGGGACTAGCTCCTACGAGCAGTACTTC. This codes for CASRPGTSSYEQYF.

This chain links TRBV18 with TRBJ2-7; D is uncertain. V was cut by 0 bases and J by 4 bases, with 10 bases left in between. Germline V gives CDR1 KGHSH, CDR2 LQKENI. CDR3 length: 14 residues. The CDR3 DNA is TGTGCCAGCTCACCACCGGTTCAGCCTTACGAGCAGTACTTC. This translates into CASSPPVQPYEQYF.

The chain links TRBV10-1 to TRBJ2-5; D could derive from TRBD1 or TRBD2 (5 bases each). Germline CDR1 and CDR2: WNHNN and SYGVQD (reference sequence). V lost 6 bases to trimming and J lost 7 bases, with 15 bases between them. The CDR3 runs 13 residues. The CDR3 bases are TGCGCCAGCAGCCGGACGGATGGGGGGACCCAGTACTTC. It specifies CASSRTDGGTQYF.

V and J are TRBV7-2 and TRBJ2-2; TRBD1 matches 8 bases. After removal of 6 bases from V and 0 bases from J, the junction contained 3 bases not matched to a gene. CDR3 length equals 15 residues. Germline-derived CDR1 and CDR2 are SGHTA and FQGNSA. DNA of the CDR3: TGTGCCAGCAGGGGGACAGGAACGAACACCGGGGAGCTGTTTTTT. Translation: CASRGTGTNTGELFF.

V usage is TRBV10-3 and J usage is TRBJ2-5; D could derive from TRBD1 or TRBD2 (5 bases each). V lost 3 bases and J lost 4, with 15 bases in between. CDR3 length: 15 residues. Germline-derived CDR1 and CDR2 are ENHRY and SYGVKD. The CDR3 region is CAISDPDRGGETQYF. The CDR3 DNA is TGTGCCATCAGTGACCCGGACCGTGGGGGAGAGACCCAGTACTTC.

Here the CDR3 DNA reads TGCGCCAGCAGTCAATCGATCAGGCAGCCACCCTCCTACGAGCAGTACTTC. It specifies CASSQSIRQPPSYEQYF. The chain joins TRBV23-1 to TRBJ2-7; D uncertain. TRBV23-1 is sorted into the ORF group, with uncertain function. Deletions cut 0 bases from V and 0 bases from J, with 15 bases between. The CDR3 spans 17 residues.

This chain uses TRBV7-2 with TRBJ1-5; no clear D. V was pared by 1 base and J by 4 bases, with 2 bases between. This CDR3 has 12 amino acids. Germline CDR1 is SGHTA and CDR2 is FQGNSA. CDR3 region: CASSLVNQPQHF. CDR3 DNA: TGTGCCAGCAGCTTAGTTAATCAGCCCCAGCATTTT.

The rearrangement uses TRBV6-1 and TRBJ2-3, with TRBD1 identical over 7 bases. The CDR3 is 12 amino acids. Germline V gene sequence: CDR1 MNHNS, CDR2 SASEGT. The V and J ends lost 7 bases and 10 bases, in that order; junction bases with no gene match: 8. The CDR3 bases are TGTGCCAGCAACGCACAGGGGTGGTCGCAGTATTTT. This sequence encodes CASNAQGWSQYF.

CDR3 sequence reads: CSATMTGLNTGELFF. The CDR3 DNA reads TGCAGCGCAACAATGACAGGCCTTAACACCGGGGAGCTGTTTTTT. V usage is TRBV29-1 and J usage is TRBJ2-2; tentative D call: TRBD1 (6 bases). Trimming shortened V by 7 bases and J by 2 bases, and 17 bases separated the two germline ends. Germline V CDR1 and CDR2: SQVTM, ANQGSEA. This CDR3 is built from 15 residues.

This sequence joins TRBV4-3 and TRBJ1-2; D is possibly TRBD1 (5 bases). The ends were cut back, 0 bases at V and 3 bases at J, with 17 bases in the middle. Looked up from germline, CDR1 is LGHNA and CDR2 is YSLEER. The CDR3 has 17 residues. CDR3 DNA: TGCGCCAGCAGCCAAGACCCTAGGACATGGTGGGACTATGGCTACACCTTC. Amino acids: CASSQDPRTWWDYGYTF.

DNA of the CDR3: TGTGCCAGCAGCTTAGAGCCCGACACGCAGTATTTT. Protein product: CASSLEPDTQYF. The gene calls are TRBV5-4 and TRBJ2-3; D uncertain. Germline lookup yields CDR1 SGHNT and CDR2 YYREEE (reference sequence). V was shortened by 2 bases and J by 9 bases, with 10 bases between the two germline ends. The CDR3 length is 12 residues.

The chain combines TRBV11-2 with TRBJ2-7; 7 bases map to TRBD2. The CDR3 loop spans 17 amino acids. V shed 5 bases and J 0 bases; nucleotides not matched to a gene: 13. Germline V gene lookup returns CDR1 SGHAT and CDR2 FQNNGV. The CDR3: CASSRPGGVVSSYEQYF. DNA for the CDR3: TGTGCCAGCAGCCGACCTGGGGGGGTAGTATCCTCCTACGAGCAGTACTTC.

This chain connects TRBV7-2 to TRBJ2-3; D uncertain. Germline V CDR1 and CDR2: SGHTA, FQGNSA. Trimming removed 2 bases at V and 2 bases at J, with 14 bases between. The CDR3 runs 16 residues. The CDR3 DNA reads TGTGCCAGCAGCTTATCGGCAGGCCCGATCACAGATACGCAGTATTTT. This sequence encodes CASSLSAGPITDTQYF.

The chain links TRBV10-2 to TRBJ1-3; weak D call: TRBD1 (5 bases). The germline V gene has CDR1 WSHSY and CDR2 SAAADI. This CDR3 is 17 amino acids long. V lost 4 bases and J 0 bases, leaving 16 bases between the germline ends. DNA of the CDR3: TGCGCCAGCAGTGGGGGTGTCGGGGCCCTCTCTGGAAACACCATATATTTT. Amino acids: CASSGGVGALSGNTIYF.

The V call is TRBV27, the J call TRBJ1-1; possible D gene TRBD1, 5 bases. V shed 5 bases and J shed 2 bases, with 24 bases lying between them. The germline V gene has CDR1 MNHEY and CDR2 SMNVEV (reference sequence). The CDR3 covers 18 residues. This chain's CDR3 is CASSPFRPQGRVNTEAFF. CDR3 bases: TGTGCCAGCAGTCCTTTTCGGCCCCAGGGTAGGGTAAACACTGAAGCTTTCTTT.

In its sample, this clone was seen a few times. The V call is TRBV12-5, the J call TRBJ1-1; D is undetermined. Deletions cut 5 bases from V and 11 bases from J, with 12 bases between. This CDR3 comprises 11 residues. Germline assignment: CDR1 LGHNT and CDR2 FRNRAP. The CDR3 loop reads CASGGPVGAFF. In DNA form, the CDR3 reads TGTGCTAGTGGTGGGCCCGTCGGGGCTTTCTTT.

The rearrangement joins TRBV2 to TRBJ1-5; D not resolved. From germline, CDR1 is SNHLY and CDR2 FYNNEI. V lost 4 bases and J 0 bases, leaving 10 bases between the germline ends. CDR3 size: 15 residues. CDR3 in DNA: TGTGCCAGCAGTGTACGGGCGGGTAGCAATCAGCCCCAGCATTTT. Its protein is CASSVRAGSNQPQHF.

The chain carries TRBV7-3 and TRBJ2-3; 11 bases line up with TRBD1. The germline CDR1 and CDR2 sequences are SGHTA and FQGTGA. The J segment lost 3 bases and the V segment lost 5 bases, leaving 13 bases of the junction unmatched. CDR3 length: 18 residues. The chain's CDR3 is CASSQRGPDRGLTDTQYF. The CDR3 nucleotides read TGTGCCAGCAGCCAACGGGGACCGGACAGGGGGCTGACAGATACGCAGTATTTT.

The CDR3 DNA is TGTGCCAGTAGTTTGGACAGCTCGGAGACCCAGTACTTC. Translating it yields CASSLDSSETQYF. The chain uses TRBV19 and TRBJ2-5, with a tentative D call TRBD1 (6 bases). This CDR3 spans 13 amino acids. The germline V gene encodes CDR1 LNHDA and CDR2 SQIVND (reference sequence). Between the trimmed V and J ends, which lost 5 bases and 5 bases, there was a span of 12 bases.

The chain joins TRBV6-5 to TRBJ1-1, with unresolved D. Germline lookup yields CDR1 MNHEY and CDR2 SVGAGI. There are 13 residues in the CDR3. V was pared by 0 bases and J by 7 bases, with 9 bases between. The CDR3 bases are TGTGCCAGCAGTTACTCGATGACGAGTGAAGCTTTCTTT. Translated, it gives CASSYSMTSEAFF.

CDR3 sequence (DNA): TGTGCCAGCAGTGCGACCCCGGGACTAGCGGGGGAGAAACAAGAGACCCAGTACTTC. It encodes CASSATPGLAGEKQETQYF. The V gene is TRBV7-9, the J gene TRBJ2-5; 14 positions match TRBD2. V lost 6 bases, J lost 2 bases, and 14 bases stayed unmatched. In germline, CDR1 is SEHNR, CDR2 FQNEAQ (reference sequence). This CDR3 has 19 amino acids.

This chain connects TRBV11-3 to TRBJ1-1; D possibly corresponds to TRBD1 (5 bases). Trimming cost V 5 bases and J 2 bases, with 12 bases left between them. This CDR3 spans 14 amino acids. Germline CDR1 reads SGHNT; CDR2 reads YENEEA. The CDR3 loop is CASSAGTVNTEAFF. The DNA of the CDR3 is TGTGCCAGCAGCGCGGGGACGGTAAACACTGAAGCTTTCTTT. Full variable domain (rest looked up from reference TRBV11-3 and TRBJ1-1): EAGVVQSPRYKIIEKKQPVAFWCNPISGHNTLYWYLQNLGQGPELLIRYENEEAVDDSQLPKDRFSAERLKGVDSTLKIQPAELGDSAVYLCASSAGTVNTEAFFGQGTRLTVV.

V usage is TRBV5-6 and J usage is TRBJ1-2; 7 positions agree with TRBD1. The CDR3 contains 14 residues. V lost 2 bases, J lost 1 base, and 2 bases stayed unmatched. Germline CDR1 SGHDT, CDR2 YYEEEE. The CDR3 nucleotides are TGTGCCAGCAGCTTAGGGGACAGTAACTATGGCTACACCTTC. The encoded protein is CASSLGDSNYGYTF.

V and J are TRBV28 and TRBJ2-7; 8 bases agree with TRBD1. Germline trimming cut 3 bases from V and 3 bases from J; bases unmatched to any gene: 7. The CDR3 sequence is 15 residues long. Germline V CDR1 and CDR2: MDHEN, SYDVKM. The CDR3 is CASSLASDRGYEQYF. DNA of the CDR3: TGTGCCAGCAGTTTGGCAAGTGACAGGGGCTACGAGCAGTACTTC.